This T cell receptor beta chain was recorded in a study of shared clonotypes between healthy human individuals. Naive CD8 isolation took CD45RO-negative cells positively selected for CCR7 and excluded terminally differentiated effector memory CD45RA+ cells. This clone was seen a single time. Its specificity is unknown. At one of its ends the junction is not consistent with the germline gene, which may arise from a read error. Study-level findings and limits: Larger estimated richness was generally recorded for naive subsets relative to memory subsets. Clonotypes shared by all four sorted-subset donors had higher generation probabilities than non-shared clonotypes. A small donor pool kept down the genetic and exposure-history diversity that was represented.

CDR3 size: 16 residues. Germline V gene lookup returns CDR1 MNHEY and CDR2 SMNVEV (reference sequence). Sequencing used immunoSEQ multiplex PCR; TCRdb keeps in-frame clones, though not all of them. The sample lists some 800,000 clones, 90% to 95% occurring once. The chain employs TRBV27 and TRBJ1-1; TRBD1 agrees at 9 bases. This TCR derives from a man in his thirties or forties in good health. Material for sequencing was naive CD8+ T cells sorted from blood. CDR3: CASSPGTGSGNAEAFF. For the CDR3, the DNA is TGTGCCAGCAGTCCCGGGACAGGGAGTGGGAACGCTGAAGCTTTCTTT.